Detailed here is one T cell receptor beta chain. The protocol was immunoSEQ multiplex PCR, while the TCRdb copy is restricted to in-frame clones and leaves out a portion. The table includes more than 75,000 clones, approximately 88% detected once. The data originate from a study of blood T cell repertoires in COVID-19. This CDR3 is built from 17 residues. Germline CDR1 and CDR2: MDHEN and SYDVKM. Trimming removed 1 base at V and 7 bases at J, with 17 bases between. The receptor's source is a human donor in a cohort sampled during active COVID-19. The specimen sequenced was peripheral blood. This chain links TRBV28 with TRBJ1-6, with D possibly TRBD1 on 5 matching bases. The CDR3 nucleotides read TGTGCCAGCAGTTTATCCCAGGGCCGCCCGTTCAATTCACCCCTCCACTTT. Its protein is CASSLSQGRPFNSPLHF.